This T cell receptor beta chain comes out of a study of cytomegalovirus exposure and HLA in healthy donors. Study conclusions and caveats: Confirmation in vitro established that three CMV-associated chains were specific for CMV antigens. The study put around 180 TCR beta chains on its list as cytomegalovirus-associated.

Separate from the approximately 700-subject first cohort was the roughly 130-subject validation cohort, to which the donors belonged. Comment on this clone: Its antigen is not identified.

Profiled with immunoSEQ multiplex PCR; TCRdb holds only in-frame clones, not every one. The sample consists of about 120,000 clones, approximately 88% of them appearing once. The clonotype was recovered from a woman aged 18-35 years in good health and CMV-seropositive. The sequencing input was PBMCs.

This chain's CDR3 is CASSQEPSTSTDTQYF. The CDR3, as DNA: TGCGCCAGCAGCCAAGAACCTTCTACTAGCACAGATACGCAGTATTTT. The chain is built from TRBV4-1 and TRBJ2-3; D gene unclear. V dropped 0 bases and J dropped 0 bases, with 10 bases sitting between them. Germline-derived CDR1 and CDR2 are MGHRA and YSYEKL. The CDR3 sequence is 16 residues long.